One sample yielded the 21 T cell receptor beta chains listed below, sequenced in a study of blood T cell repertoires in COVID-19. Measured with immunoSEQ multiplex PCR; TCRdb has only the in-frame clones, and not every one. The sample has about 130,000 clones, around 83% seen once; the top ten hold about 4.3%. What was sequenced was peripheral blood. The receptors originated from a human donor in a cohort sampled during active COVID-19.

V gene TRBV4-3 combines with J gene TRBJ1-2; D call uncertain. This CDR3 region has 14 residues. Deletions cut 0 bases from V and 2 bases from J, with 7 bases between. Germline CDR1 reads LGHNA; CDR2 reads YSLEER. CDR3 nucleotides: TGCGCCAGCAGCCAAGAGAACAGCAACTATGGCTACACCTTC. This translates into CASSQENSNYGYTF.

This sequence joins TRBV27 and TRBJ1-5; TRBD1 agrees at 10 bases. V shed 4 bases and J 2 bases; nucleotides not matched to a gene: 11. This CDR3 is 18 amino acids long. Per germline, CDR1 MNHEY and CDR2 SMNVEV (reference sequence). For the CDR3, the DNA is TGTGCCAGCAGTTCGCGACAGGGGGCGGTTCGTGGCAATCAGCCCCAGCATTTT. Translation gives CASSSRQGAVRGNQPQHF.

This rearrangement joins TRBV5-1 to TRBJ1-1; 9 bases line up with TRBD1. The junction had 7 bases not matched to a gene; V was cut back by 1 base and J by 0 bases. Germline V gives CDR1 SGHRS, CDR2 YFSETQ. The CDR3 extends over 17 amino acids. CDR3 residues: CASSLTGTGLLNTEAFF. Here the CDR3 DNA reads TGCGCCAGCAGCTTGACCGGGACAGGGCTTTTGAACACTGAAGCTTTCTTT.

This chain joins TRBV5-1 and TRBJ1-3; no clear D. Germline V lookup: CDR1 SGHRS, CDR2 YFSETQ. V dropped 4 bases and J dropped 4 bases, with 15 bases sitting between them. The CDR3 loop spans 15 amino acids. CDR3 region: CASSVASSGGNTIYF. Here the CDR3 DNA reads TGCGCCAGCAGCGTGGCCTCGTCAGGCGGAAACACCATATATTTT.

This sequence joins TRBV30 and TRBJ1-1, with 9 positions matching TRBD1. The CDR3 sequence is 15 residues long. Trimming at V came to 1 base and at J to 4 bases, leaving 7 bases not matched to a gene. Germline V CDR1 and CDR2: GTSNPN, SVGIG (reference sequence). The CDR3 is CAWSAKQGAFTEAFF. The CDR3 nucleotides are TGTGCCTGGAGTGCAAAACAGGGGGCTTTCACTGAAGCTTTCTTT. Drawing the rest from reference TRBV30 and TRBJ1-1, the complete variable domain is SQTIHQWPATLVQPVGSPLSLECTVEGTSNPNLYWYRQAAGRGLQLLFYSVGIGQISSEVPQNLSASRPQDRQFILSSKKLLLSDSGFYLCAWSAKQGAFTEAFFGQGTRLTVV.

This chain links TRBV5-1 with TRBJ1-2; 9 bases match TRBD1. The length of the CDR3 is 14 residues. The junction had 2 bases not matched to a gene; V was cut back by 2 bases and J by 3 bases. Germline-derived CDR1 and CDR2 are SGHRS and YFSETQ. CDR3 sequence: CASSFTGGDYGYTF. CDR3 nucleotide sequence: TGCGCCAGCAGCTTCACAGGGGGCGACTATGGCTACACCTTC.

This clone has more than one count but fewer than ten. The genes are TRBV10-2 and TRBJ2-3, with 8 bases aligning to TRBD1. The CDR3 spans 17 residues. CDR1 is WSHSY and CDR2 is SAAADI in the germline V gene. The V gene end was trimmed by 7 bases and the J gene end by 0 bases; junction bases not matched to a gene: 12. CDR3 amino acids: CASKTGVLTSSTDTQYF. CDR3 bases: TGCGCCAGCAAGACAGGGGTGTTAACCTCTAGCACAGATACGCAGTATTTT.

The chain is built from TRBV7-8 and TRBJ1-5; 11 nucleotides agree with TRBD1. The length of the CDR3 is 18 residues. The junction had 13 bases not matched to a gene; V was cut back by 2 bases and J by 7 bases. Germline CDR1 reads SGHVS; CDR2 reads FQNEAQ. CDR3 loop: CASSLWGTGGRGGQPQHF. DNA for the CDR3: TGTGCCAGCAGCTTATGGGGGACAGGGGGACGAGGAGGACAGCCCCAGCATTTT.

This rearrangement joins TRBV28 to TRBJ2-5; 9 bases agree with TRBD1. V gave up 6 bases and J gave up 1 base; unmatched junction bases: 6. The CDR3 consists of 15 residues. CDR1 MDHEN and CDR2 SYDVKM come from the germline V gene. The CDR3 spells CASRPPGQGQETQYF. CDR3 nucleotides: TGTGCCAGCAGACCTCCGGGACAGGGCCAAGAGACCCAGTACTTC.

CDR3 sequence reads: CASSMSGGTSTDTQYF. CDR3 DNA sequence: TGTGCCAGTAGTATGAGTGGCGGGACCAGCACAGATACGCAGTATTTT. The rearrangement links TRBV19 to TRBJ2-3, with D tentatively TRBD2 (6 bases). Trimming left V 3 bases short and J 0 bases short, with 13 bases between. CDR3 length equals 16 residues. Germline values: CDR1 LNHDA, CDR2 SQIVND (reference sequence).

This chain joins TRBV5-1 and TRBJ2-3; 8 bases agree with TRBD2. V dropped 3 bases and J dropped 3; count of bases not matched to a gene: 6. The CDR3 sequence is 15 residues long. Germline V CDR1 and CDR2: SGHRS, YFSETQ. The CDR3 here is CASSWAGGRTDTQYF. In DNA form, the CDR3 reads TGCGCCAGCAGCTGGGCGGGAGGAAGGACAGATACGCAGTATTTT.

Worth noting for this clone: This CDR3 is also generated by other DNA sequences in the sample. The chain recombines TRBV11-3 with TRBJ2-1; D may be TRBD1 (6 bases). Deletions cut 1 base from V and 5 bases from J, with 15 bases between. This CDR3 spans 16 amino acids. Germline CDR1 and CDR2: SGHNT and YENEEA. CDR3 sequence: CASSLGGTRGNNEQFF. CDR3 sequence (DNA): TGTGCCAGCAGCTTAGGTGGGACACGAGGAAACAATGAGCAGTTCTTC.

This clone was seen a single time. This sequence joins TRBV6-5 and TRBJ2-1, with a tentative D call TRBD2 (6 bases). The V end was cut by 6 bases, the J end by 8 bases, with 14 bases between. The CDR3 is made up of 13 amino acids. Germline-derived CDR1 and CDR2 are MNHEY and SVGAGI. CDR3 sequence: CASRRGTDHEQFF. As DNA, the CDR3 is TGTGCCAGCAGGCGGGGAACCGACCATGAGCAGTTCTTC.

This clone was seen only a few times. The chain links TRBV6-5 to TRBJ1-2; 8 bases are a match to TRBD1. The CDR3 runs to 13 residues. V was pared by 7 bases and J by 4 bases, with 5 bases of the junction left unmatched. The germline V gene encodes CDR1 MNHEY and CDR2 SVGAGI. The CDR3 DNA reads as TGTGCCAGCAATCCGGACAGGGTCTATGGCTACACCTTC. As protein: CASNPDRVYGYTF.

The V and J genes are TRBV18 and TRBJ1-1; 7 bases agree with TRBD1. CDR1 is KGHSH and CDR2 is LQKENI in the germline V gene. V trimming: 3 bases; J trimming: 6 bases; junction bases outside the gene matches: 7. The CDR3 is 14 amino acids. The CDR3 sequence is CASSPVGQGAEAFF. CDR3 nucleotide sequence: TGTGCCAGCTCACCCGTCGGGCAGGGGGCTGAAGCTTTCTTT.

V and J are TRBV5-4 and TRBJ2-3; TRBD2 agrees at 15 bases. The germline CDR1 and CDR2 sequences are SGHNT and YYREEE (reference sequence). This CDR3 has 18 amino acids. The trim removed 4 bases at V and 0 bases at J, leaving 6 bases unmatched. This CDR3 is CASSPWTSGGASTDTQYF. As DNA, the CDR3 is TGTGCCAGCAGCCCCTGGACTAGCGGGGGGGCGAGCACAGATACGCAGTATTTT.

This sequence joins TRBV5-1 and TRBJ1-5; 9 nucleotides match TRBD1. Germline-derived CDR1 and CDR2 are SGHRS and YFSETQ. J lost 3 bases, V lost 4 bases, and 5 bases had no gene match. There are 15 residues in the CDR3. In nucleotides, the CDR3 is TGCGCCAGCAGCGAGTGGACAGGGGACAATCAGCCCCAGCATTTT. Amino acids: CASSEWTGDNQPQHF.

CDR3 coding DNA: TGTGCCAGTGCCTTCACTAGCGCCACAGATACGCAGTATTTT. Protein sequence: CASAFTSATDTQYF. The rearrangement uses TRBV19 and TRBJ2-3; 7 nucleotides align to TRBD2. J was trimmed by 2 bases and V by 8 bases; bases with no gene match: 7. The CDR3 consists of 14 residues. Per germline, CDR1 LNHDA and CDR2 SQIVND (reference sequence).

J is TRBJ1-1 and V is TRBV6-2 or TRBV6-3; D is unresolved. The V end lost 2 bases, the J end lost 10 bases, and 11 bases lay between the germline ends. The CDR3 totals 12 residues. Germline CDR1 and CDR2: MNHEY and SVGEGT. CDR3 bases: TGTGCCAGCAGTTACGGTGTTCTTAGAGCTTTCTTT. Residues: CASSYGVLRAFF.

V usage is TRBV3-1 (or the pseudogene TRBV3-2) and J usage is TRBJ1-6; 8 positions match TRBD1. V dropped 1 base and J dropped 7; count of bases not matched to a gene: 3. CDR3 size: 15 residues. Germline CDR1 LGHDT, CDR2 YNNKEL (reference sequence). CDR3 sequence reads: CASSQGTGTNSPLHF. Written as DNA, the CDR3 is TGTGCCAGCAGCCAAGGGACAGGGACCAATTCACCCCTCCACTTT.

The rearrangement uses TRBV12-3 or TRBV12-4 and TRBJ2-1; TRBD1 matches at 7 bases. The V segment lost 4 bases and the J segment 14 bases; nucleotides outside the gene matches: 8. This CDR3 is 12 amino acids long. As DNA, the CDR3 is TGTGCCAGCAGTTCCCGGGACAGTGGGGAGTTCTTC. Translation gives CASSSRDSGEFF.